A single TCR beta chain is shown here with its context. Its antigen is undetermined. Germline V gene sequence: CDR1 SQVTM, CDR2 ANQGSEA. This CDR3 has 11 residues. The sample originates from a study of CXCR3-negative and CXCR3-positive naive CD8 T cells. Study-wide results and limits: Comparison of naive cells showed more hydrophobic TRB CDR3s in CXCR3-positive than in CXCR3-negative naive cells. TRB CDR3 properties indicated TCR strength, while surface CD5 was similar across naive subsets. The study found that naive CXCR3-negative and CXCR3-positive cells shared TRBV-TRBJ usage, while memory cells differed.

Every CD8+ subset sample held about 280,000 flow-sorted cells, done in triplicate. UMI-labeled TRB cDNA libraries were prepared by 5' RACE. Reprocessing the 5' RACE reads, TCRdb reports a single entry for every CDR3 protein and omits DNA. The sample has approximately 83,000 distinct CDR3 sequences. The sequence came from a human donor in good health. Some clones in this sample may be carry-over from other donors' samples. Sequenced input: naive CXCR3- CD8+ T cells from blood. Subset given: CD45RO-CCR7+CD27+CD95- naive CD8+ T cells lacking CXCR3 (TNR3-). V is TRBV29-1 and J is TRBJ1-1. This CDR3 is CSVRKNTEAFF. The full variable domain, rest sourced from reference TRBV29-1 and TRBJ1-1, is SAVISQKPSRDICQRGTSLTIQCQVDSQVTMMFWYRQQPGQSLTLIATANQGSEATYESGFVIDKFPISRPNLTFSTLTVSNMSPEDSSIYLCSVRKNTEAFFGQGTRLTVV.